This T cell receptor beta chain is from a study of T cells in Graves' hyperthyroidism and ophthalmopathy. Findings and caveats of the study: Ophthalmopathy was model-predicted a median around 6.1 months pre-onset. Most expanded thyroid clonotypes above 0.001 also appeared in blood.

The CDR3 contains 14 residues. Losses at the gene ends were 1 base for V and 2 bases for J; bases not matched to a gene: 3. Germline CDR1 reads SGDLS; CDR2 reads YYNGEE. Diagnosis relied on clinical symptoms, serum thyroxine and TRAb, thyroid ultrasound and orbital computed tomography. PBMCs were collected from an approximately 9.4 ml volume of fresh peripheral blood. Authors of the study amplified TCR beta CDR3 regions from RNA transcripts. The HTBI set primed first-round TCR CDR3 RT-PCR. TCRdb redid the calling of the multiplex PCR reads with MiXCR, one entry per CDR3 protein. The table has 400,000 to 500,000 distinct CDR3 sequences, approximately 14% seen once. This clonotype was seen ten or more times. The target antigen is unknown.

This TCR came from a woman younger than 30 with Graves' hyperthyroidism. The chain joins TRBV9 to TRBJ2-7, with 7 nucleotides matching TRBD2. Sample: blood. This chain's CDR3 is CASSVSLAAYEQYF. The CDR3 coding sequence is TGTGCCAGCAGCGTATCCCTAGCGGCCTACGAGCAGTACTTC.